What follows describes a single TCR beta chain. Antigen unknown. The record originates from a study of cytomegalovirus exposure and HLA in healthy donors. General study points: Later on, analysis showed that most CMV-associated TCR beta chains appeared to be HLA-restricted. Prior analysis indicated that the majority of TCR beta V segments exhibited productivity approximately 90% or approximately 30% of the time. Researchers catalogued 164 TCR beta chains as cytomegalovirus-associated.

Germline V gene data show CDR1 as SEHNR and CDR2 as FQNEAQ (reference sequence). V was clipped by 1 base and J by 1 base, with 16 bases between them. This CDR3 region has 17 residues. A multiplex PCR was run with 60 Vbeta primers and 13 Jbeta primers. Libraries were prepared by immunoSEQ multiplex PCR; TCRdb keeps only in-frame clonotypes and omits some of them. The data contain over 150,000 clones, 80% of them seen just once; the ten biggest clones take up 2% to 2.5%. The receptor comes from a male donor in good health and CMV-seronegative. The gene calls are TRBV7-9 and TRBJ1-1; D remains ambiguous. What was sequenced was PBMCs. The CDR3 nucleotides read TGTGCCAGCAGCTTAGGGGCCTCAGCGGGATCGAACACTGAAGCTTTCTTT. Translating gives CASSLGASAGSNTEAFF.